This T cell receptor (beta chain) comes out of a study of Graves' ophthalmopathy and Graves' hyperthyroidism. As the template, RNA transcripts were used to amplify TCR beta CDR3 regions. RT-PCR with HTBI primers came first, then second-round multiplex PCR. Via MiXCR, TCRdb re-called the multiplex PCR reads, giving one row per CDR3 protein. This sample has around 1.1 million distinct CDR3 sequences, with less than 45% found just once. The sample holds many counts of this clonotype. Trimming took off 3 bases at V and 1 base at J, with 18 bases between the two ends. The CDR3 totals 17 residues. Germline V gives CDR1 ENHRY, CDR2 SYGVKD.

The rearrangement links TRBV10-3 to TRBJ2-5, with no clear D. This receptor was identified in an adult man with Graves' hyperthyroidism. The sample consisted of peripheral blood or thyroid tissue (not recorded which). As DNA, the CDR3 is TGTGCCATCAGTGACCCTGACTGGGGATGGGGCCAAGAGACCCAGTACTTC. Residues: CAISDPDWGWGQETQYF.